This note documents a single T cell receptor (beta chain) sequence. This specimen belongs to a study of blood T cell repertoires in COVID-19. As for the study in general: The origin of the acute and convalescent COVID-19 samples was the United States, Italy and Spain. The analysed material was cDNA or gDNA that came from T cells, B-cell-depleted T cells, or PBMCs.

Germline V gene sequence: CDR1 MNHEY, CDR2 SVGAGI. There are 12 residues in the CDR3. Trimming took 5 bases from V and 6 from J, leaving 11 bases between them. Original analysis: Scientists estimated how many nucleated cells there were by amplifying reference gene primers. The data were produced by immunoSEQ multiplex PCR, yet TCRdb's version contains in-frame clones alone and is incomplete. The D gene and trimming were derived from the DNA, and the V and J assignments and clone size from that table. Counted here are more than 200,000 clones, over 75% occurring once; the ten biggest clones make up about 0.7%.

The sample was peripheral blood. This receptor was taken from a human donor in a cohort sampled during active COVID-19. The rearrangement uses TRBV6-5 and TRBJ2-7, with a tentative D call TRBD2 (5 bases). This chain's CDR3 is CASSLEGGEQYF. The CDR3 bases are TGTGCCAGCAGTCTAGAAGGAGGCGAGCAGTACTTC.